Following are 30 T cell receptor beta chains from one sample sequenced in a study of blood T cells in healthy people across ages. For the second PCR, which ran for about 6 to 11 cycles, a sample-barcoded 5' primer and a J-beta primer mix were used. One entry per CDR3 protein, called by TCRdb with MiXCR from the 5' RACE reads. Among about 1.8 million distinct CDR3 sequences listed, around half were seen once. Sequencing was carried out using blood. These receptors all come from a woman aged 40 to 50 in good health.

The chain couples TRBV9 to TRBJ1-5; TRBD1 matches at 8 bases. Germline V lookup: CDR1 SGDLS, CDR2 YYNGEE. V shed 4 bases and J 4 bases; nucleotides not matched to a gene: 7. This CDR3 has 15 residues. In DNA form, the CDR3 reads TGTGCCAGCAGCCCCTCAGGGGGCATAAATCAGCCCCAGCATTTT. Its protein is CASSPSGGINQPQHF.

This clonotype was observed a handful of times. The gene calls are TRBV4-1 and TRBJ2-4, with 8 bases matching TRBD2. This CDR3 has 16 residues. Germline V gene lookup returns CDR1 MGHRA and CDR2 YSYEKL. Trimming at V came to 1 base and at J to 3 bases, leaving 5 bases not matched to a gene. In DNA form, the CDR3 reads TGCGCCAGCAGCCAAGCGAGCGGGGGTGGCAAAAACATTCAGTACTTC. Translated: CASSQASGGGKNIQYF.

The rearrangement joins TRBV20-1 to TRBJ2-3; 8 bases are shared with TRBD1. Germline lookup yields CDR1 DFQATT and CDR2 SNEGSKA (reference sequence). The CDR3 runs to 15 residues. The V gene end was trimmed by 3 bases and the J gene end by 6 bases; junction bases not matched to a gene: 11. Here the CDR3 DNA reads TGCAGTGCTAGTTGGAGACAGGGGATCTATGATACGCAGTATTTT. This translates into CSASWRQGIYDTQYF.

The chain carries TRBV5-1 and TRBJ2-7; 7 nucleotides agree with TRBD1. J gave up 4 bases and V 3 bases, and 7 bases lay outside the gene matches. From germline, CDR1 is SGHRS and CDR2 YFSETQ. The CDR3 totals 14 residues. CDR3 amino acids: CASSSDRPGYEQYF. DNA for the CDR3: TGCGCCAGCAGCTCGGACAGGCCGGGGTACGAGCAGTACTTC.

The DNA of the CDR3 is TGTGCCAGCAGCTACGGGGGGCTCACTTACAGCACAGATACGCAGTATTTT. As protein: CASSYGGLTYSTDTQYF. The chain combines TRBV5-4 with TRBJ2-3; a weak D match, TRBD2 (7 bases). The CDR3 spans 17 residues. V was trimmed by 3 bases and J by 0 bases, leaving 17 bases between them. Germline assignment: CDR1 SGHNT and CDR2 YYREEE (reference sequence).

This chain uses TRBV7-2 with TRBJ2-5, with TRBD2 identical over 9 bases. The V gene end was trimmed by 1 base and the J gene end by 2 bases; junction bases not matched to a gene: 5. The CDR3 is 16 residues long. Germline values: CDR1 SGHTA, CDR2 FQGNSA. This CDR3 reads CASSLGLAGKQETQYF. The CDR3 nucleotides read TGTGCCAGCAGCTTAGGGCTAGCGGGGAAACAAGAGACCCAGTACTTC.

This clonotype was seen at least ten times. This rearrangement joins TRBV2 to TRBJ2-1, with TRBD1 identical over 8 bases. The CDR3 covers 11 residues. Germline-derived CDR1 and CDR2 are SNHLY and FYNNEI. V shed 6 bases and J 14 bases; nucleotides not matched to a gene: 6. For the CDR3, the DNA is TGTGCCAGCAGCCGGGGACAGGAGGAGTTCTTC. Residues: CASSRGQEEFF.

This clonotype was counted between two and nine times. CDR3: CASSVGQGAKETQYF. The CDR3 DNA sequence: TGTGCCAGCAGTGTGGGACAGGGGGCGAAGGAGACCCAGTACTTC. This chain uses TRBV25-1 with TRBJ2-7; 12 positions agree with TRBD1. The end of the DNA fits TRBJ2-5 better, so the J call may be wrong. This CDR3 spans 15 amino acids. Germline CDR1 and CDR2: MGHDK and SYGVNS.

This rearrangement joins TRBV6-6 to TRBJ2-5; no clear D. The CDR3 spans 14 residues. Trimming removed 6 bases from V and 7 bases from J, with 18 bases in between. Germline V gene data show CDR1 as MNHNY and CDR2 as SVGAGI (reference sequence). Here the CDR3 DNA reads TGTGCCAGCAGGGAAATAACGACCGGTGGGACCCAGTACTTC. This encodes CASREITTGGTQYF.

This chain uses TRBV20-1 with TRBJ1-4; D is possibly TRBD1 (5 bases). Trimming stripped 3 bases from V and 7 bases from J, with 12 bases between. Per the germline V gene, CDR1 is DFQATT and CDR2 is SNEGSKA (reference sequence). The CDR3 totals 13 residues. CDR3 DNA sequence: TGCAGTGCTAGTCTCCCCGGGGGTGAAAAACTGTTTTTT. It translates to CSASLPGGEKLFF.

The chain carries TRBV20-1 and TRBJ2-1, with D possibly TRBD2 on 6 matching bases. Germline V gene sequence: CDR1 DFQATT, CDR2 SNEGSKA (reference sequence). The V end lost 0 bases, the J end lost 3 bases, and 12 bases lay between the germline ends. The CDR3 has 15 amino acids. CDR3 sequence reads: CSARDLGLDYNEQFF. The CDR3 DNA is TGCAGTGCTAGAGATCTGGGACTCGACTACAATGAGCAGTTCTTC.

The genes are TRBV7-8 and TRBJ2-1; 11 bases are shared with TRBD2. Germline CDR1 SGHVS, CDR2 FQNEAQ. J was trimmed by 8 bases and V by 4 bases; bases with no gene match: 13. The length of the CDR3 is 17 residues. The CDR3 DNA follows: TGTGCCAGCAGCTCCTCGACGGGAGTAGCGGGGGGGTATGAGCAGTTCTTC. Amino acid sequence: CASSSSTGVAGGYEQFF.

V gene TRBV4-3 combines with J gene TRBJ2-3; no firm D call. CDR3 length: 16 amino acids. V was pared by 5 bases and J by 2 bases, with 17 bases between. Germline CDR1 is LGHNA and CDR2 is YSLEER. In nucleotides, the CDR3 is TGCGCCAGCAGCTACTTAGCCACCTCTTTCACAGATACGCAGTATTTT. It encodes CASSYLATSFTDTQYF.

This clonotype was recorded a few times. The CDR3 DNA reads TGCAGTGCTAGACGAGCCCCATCCTACAATGAGCAGTTCTTC. It is translated as CSARRAPSYNEQFF. The chain is built from TRBV20-1 and TRBJ2-1; D gene ambiguous. This CDR3 is 14 amino acids long. Germline CDR1 reads DFQATT; CDR2 reads SNEGSKA (reference sequence). V was clipped by 2 bases and J by 1 base, with 9 bases between them.

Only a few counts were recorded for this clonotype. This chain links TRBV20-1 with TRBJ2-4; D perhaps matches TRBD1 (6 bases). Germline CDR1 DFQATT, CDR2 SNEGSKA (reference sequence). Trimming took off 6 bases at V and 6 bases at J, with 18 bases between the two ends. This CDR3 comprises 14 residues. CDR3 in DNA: TGCAGTGCCGGATCCATTACAGGGCTAAACATTCAGTACTTC. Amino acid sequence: CSAGSITGLNIQYF.

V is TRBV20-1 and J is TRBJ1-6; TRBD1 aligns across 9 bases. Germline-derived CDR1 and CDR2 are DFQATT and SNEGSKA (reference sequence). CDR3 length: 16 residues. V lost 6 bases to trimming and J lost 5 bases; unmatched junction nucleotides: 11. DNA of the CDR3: TGCAGTGCCTCACCCAACAGGGGGCGGAATAATTCACCCCTCCACTTT. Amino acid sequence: CSASPNRGRNNSPLHF.

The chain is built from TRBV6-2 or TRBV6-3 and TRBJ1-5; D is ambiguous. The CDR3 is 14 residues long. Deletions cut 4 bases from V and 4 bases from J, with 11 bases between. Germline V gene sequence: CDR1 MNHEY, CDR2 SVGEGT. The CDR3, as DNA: TGTGCCAGCAGTTTTACAAGTCCGAATCAGCCCCAGCATTTT. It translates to CASSFTSPNQPQHF.

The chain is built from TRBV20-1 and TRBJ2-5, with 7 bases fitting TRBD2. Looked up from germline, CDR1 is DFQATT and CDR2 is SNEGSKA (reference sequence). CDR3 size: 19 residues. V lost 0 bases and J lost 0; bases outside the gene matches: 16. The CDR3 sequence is CSARDGSRMRGSYQETQYF. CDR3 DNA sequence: TGCAGTGCTAGAGATGGGTCGCGCATGCGGGGGAGCTACCAAGAGACCCAGTACTTC.

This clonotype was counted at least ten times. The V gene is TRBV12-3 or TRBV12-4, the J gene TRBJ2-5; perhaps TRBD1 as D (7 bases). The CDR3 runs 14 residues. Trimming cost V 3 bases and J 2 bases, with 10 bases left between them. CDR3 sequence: CASSFQGGQETQYF. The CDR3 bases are TGTGCCAGCAGTTTTCAGGGGGGACAAGAGACCCAGTACTTC.

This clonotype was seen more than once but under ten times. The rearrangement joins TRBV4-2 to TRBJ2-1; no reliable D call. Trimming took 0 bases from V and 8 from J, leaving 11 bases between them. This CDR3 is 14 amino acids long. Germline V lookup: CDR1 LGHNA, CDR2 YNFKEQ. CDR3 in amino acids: CASSQDFGSDEQFF. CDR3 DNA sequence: TGTGCCAGCAGCCAAGATTTTGGCTCCGATGAGCAGTTCTTC.

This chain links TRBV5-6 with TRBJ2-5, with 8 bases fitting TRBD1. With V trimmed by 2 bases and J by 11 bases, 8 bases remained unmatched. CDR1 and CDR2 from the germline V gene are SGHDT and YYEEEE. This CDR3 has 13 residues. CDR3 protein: CASSFGRGLVQYF. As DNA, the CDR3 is TGTGCCAGCAGCTTCGGCAGGGGGCTGGTGCAGTACTTC. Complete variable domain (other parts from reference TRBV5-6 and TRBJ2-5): DAGVTQSPTHLIKTRGQQVTLRCSPKSGHDTVSWYQQALGQGPQFIFQYYEEEERQRGNFPDRFSGHQFPNYSSELNVNALLLGDSALYLCASSFGRGLVQYFGPGTRLLVL.

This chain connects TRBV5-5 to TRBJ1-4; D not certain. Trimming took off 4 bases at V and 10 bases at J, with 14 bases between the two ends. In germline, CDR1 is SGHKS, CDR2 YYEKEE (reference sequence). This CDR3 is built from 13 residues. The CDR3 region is CASSPKLEGKLFF. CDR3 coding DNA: TGTGCCAGCAGCCCAAAGTTAGAGGGAAAACTGTTTTTT.

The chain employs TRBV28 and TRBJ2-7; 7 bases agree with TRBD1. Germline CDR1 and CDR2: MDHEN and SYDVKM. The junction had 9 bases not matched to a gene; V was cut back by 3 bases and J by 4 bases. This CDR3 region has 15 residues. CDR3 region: CASSFLAGGMYEQYF. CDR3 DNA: TGTGCCAGCAGTTTTCTGGCAGGGGGTATGTACGAGCAGTACTTC. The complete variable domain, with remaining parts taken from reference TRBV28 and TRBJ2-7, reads DVKVTQSSRYLVKRTGEKVFLECVQDMDHENMFWYRQDPGLGLRLIYFSYDVKMKEKGDIPEGYSVSREKKERFSLILESASTNQTSMYLCASSFLAGGMYEQYFGPGTRLTVT.

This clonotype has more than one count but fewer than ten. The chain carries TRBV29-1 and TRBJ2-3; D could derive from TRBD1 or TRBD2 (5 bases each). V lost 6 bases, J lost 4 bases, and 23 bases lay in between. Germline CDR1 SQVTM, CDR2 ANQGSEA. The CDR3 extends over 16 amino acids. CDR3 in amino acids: CSVGSGTAGWPDTQYF. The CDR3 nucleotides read TGCAGCGTAGGATCTGGGACCGCCGGTTGGCCAGATACGCAGTATTTT.

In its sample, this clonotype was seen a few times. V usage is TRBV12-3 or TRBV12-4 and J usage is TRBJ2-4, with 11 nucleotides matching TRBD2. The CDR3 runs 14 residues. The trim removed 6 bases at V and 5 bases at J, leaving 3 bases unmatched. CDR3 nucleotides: TGTGCCAGCAGCTTGGGACTAGCGGAAAACATTCAGTACTTC. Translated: CASSLGLAENIQYF.

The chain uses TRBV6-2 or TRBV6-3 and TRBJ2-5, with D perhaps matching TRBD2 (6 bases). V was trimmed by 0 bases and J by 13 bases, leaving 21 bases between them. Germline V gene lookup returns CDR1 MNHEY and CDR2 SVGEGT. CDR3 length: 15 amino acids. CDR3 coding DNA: TGTGCCAGCAGTTACTCCAGGACTATAAGCGTAGCCGGGTACTTC. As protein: CASSYSRTISVAGYF.

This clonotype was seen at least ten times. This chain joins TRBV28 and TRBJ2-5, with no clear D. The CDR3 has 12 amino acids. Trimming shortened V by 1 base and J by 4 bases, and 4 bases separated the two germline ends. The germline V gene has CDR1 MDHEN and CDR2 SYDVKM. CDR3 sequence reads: CASSLSIETQYF. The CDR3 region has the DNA TGTGCCAGCAGTTTATCGATAGAGACCCAGTACTTC.

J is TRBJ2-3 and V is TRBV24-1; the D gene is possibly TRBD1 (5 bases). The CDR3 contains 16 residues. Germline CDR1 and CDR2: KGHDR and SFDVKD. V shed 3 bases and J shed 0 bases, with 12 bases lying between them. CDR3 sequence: CATSDPKTASTDTQYF. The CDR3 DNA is TGTGCCACCAGTGATCCCAAGACAGCTAGCACAGATACGCAGTATTTT.

The CDR3 DNA reads as TGTGCCACCAGCCGCGGACGGCCGCAGTATTTT. Encoded protein: CATSRGRPQYF. This chain connects TRBV15 to TRBJ2-3; D not resolved. The CDR3 consists of 11 residues. V lost 5 bases to trimming and J lost 10 bases, with 10 bases between them. Germline V CDR1 and CDR2: LNHNV, YYDKDF (reference sequence).

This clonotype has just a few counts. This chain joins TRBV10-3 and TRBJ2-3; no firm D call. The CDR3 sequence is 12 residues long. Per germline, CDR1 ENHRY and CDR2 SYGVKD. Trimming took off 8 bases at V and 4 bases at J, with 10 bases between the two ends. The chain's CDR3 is CAIGRLADTQYF. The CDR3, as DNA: TGTGCCATCGGTCGATTGGCAGATACGCAGTATTTT.